These T cell receptor beta chains were read from a single sample in a study of cytomegalovirus exposure and HLA in healthy donors. Profiled with immunoSEQ multiplex PCR; TCRdb holds only in-frame clones, not every one. This table has about 110,000 clones, about 60% appearing once. Source material: PBMCs. Receptors were obtained from a woman younger than 45 in good health and CMV-seronegative. The CDR3 runs from the conserved cysteine through the conserved F or W. The D gene is left open where the match is weak. Where a row states a size, it is once, few, many or the class of an expanded clone; other rows omit it.

J gene	V gene	clone size	D gene	CDR3 protein	CDR3 DNA
TRBJ2-3	TRBV5-1	-	TRBD2	CASSPGTTADTQYF	TGCGCCAGCAGCCCGGGGACTACCGCAGATACGCAGTATTTT
TRBJ2-5	TRBV7-9	-	-	CASRTRRAETQYF	TGTGCCAGCAGAACTAGGCGAGCAGAGACCCAGTACTTC
TRBJ2-3	TRBV5-6	-	-	CASSWDSRTDTQYF	TGTGCCAGCAGCTGGGACTCGCGTACAGATACGCAGTATTTT
TRBJ2-7	TRBV30	-	TRBD2	CAWSGTSGYEQYF	TGTGCCTGGAGTGGGACTAGCGGCTACGAGCAGTACTTC
TRBJ1-5	TRBV7-8	-	TRBD1	CASSFSTGRSNQPQHF	TGTGCCAGCAGCTTTTCGACAGGGCGGAGCAATCAGCCCCAGCATTTT
TRBJ1-2	TRBV4-1	-	-	CASRPAGQAYYGYTF	TGCGCCAGCCGCCCGGCCGGCCAGGCCTACTATGGCTACACCTTC
TRBJ2-2	TRBV6-6	few	TRBD1	CASSYGTVEFGELFF	TGTGCCAGCAGTTACGGGACAGTAGAATTCGGGGAGCTGTTTTTT
TRBJ2-2	TRBV4-3	-	-	CASSQAPGSGELFF	TGCGCCAGCAGCCAAGCCCCGGGGTCCGGGGAGCTGTTTTTT
TRBJ2-7	TRBV28	-	-	CASSLDTPYEQYF	TGTGCCAGCAGTTTGGACACCCCCTACGAGCAGTACTTC
TRBJ2-5	TRBV10-3	once	TRBD1	CAIKRQGASETQYF	TGTGCCATCAAGCGACAGGGGGCGAGTGAGACCCAGTACTTC
TRBJ1-2	TRBV28	-	-	CASSLQKYGYTF	TGTGCCAGCAGTTTACAGAAATATGGCTACACCTTC
TRBJ1-5	TRBV4-2	-	TRBD1	CASSQGGGGQPQHF	TGTGCCAGCAGCCAAGGAGGGGGCGGCCAGCCCCAGCATTTT
TRBJ1-1	TRBV2	-	-	CASSVYRENTEAFF	TGTGCCAGCAGTGTATACAGAGAGAACACTGAAGCTTTCTTT
TRBJ1-1	TRBV6-5	once	TRBD1	CASSYSPQGLSTEAFF	TGTGCCAGCAGTTACTCGCCACAGGGGCTGTCCACTGAAGCTTTCTTT
TRBJ1-1	TRBV5-1	-	-	CASSFGRDTAFF	TGCGCCAGCAGCTTCGGACGGGATACTGCTTTCTTT
TRBJ1-1	TRBV2	-	-	CASSERQGTEAFF	TGTGCCAGCAGTGAGCGGCAGGGAACTGAAGCTTTCTTT
TRBJ1-1	TRBV2	-	-	CASSEGGYTEAFF	TGTGCCAGCAGTGAAGGCGGTTACACTGAAGCTTTCTTT
TRBJ2-1	TRBV9	-	TRBD2	CASSVGGTSANEQFF	TGTGCCAGCAGCGTAGGTGGGACTAGCGCCAATGAGCAGTTCTTC
TRBJ2-5	TRBV7-9	-	TRBD1	CASSTLPGTGILQQETQYF	TGTGCCAGCAGCACGCTCCCCGGGACAGGGATACTTCAGCAAGAGACCCAGTACTTC
TRBJ1-5	TRBV10-3	-	TRBD1	CAISGTGTEYQPQHF	TGTGCCATCAGTGGAACCGGGACAGAGTATCAGCCCCAGCATTTT
TRBJ1-6	TRBV9	-	-	CASSVASGASPLHF	TGTGCCAGCAGCGTGGCCAGTGGGGCCTCACCCCTCCACTTT
TRBJ2-1	TRBV5-1	-	-	CASSLEGLSYNEQFF	TGCGCCAGCAGCTTGGAGGGGCTCTCCTACAATGAGCAGTTCTTC
TRBJ1-5	TRBV30	-	TRBD1	CAWATGGGQPQHF	TGTGCCTGGGCAACAGGGGGGGGACAGCCCCAGCATTTT
TRBJ2-1	TRBV29-1	-	-	CSVVGTYYNEQFF	TGCAGCGTTGTGGGGACTTATTACAATGAGCAGTTCTTC
TRBJ2-2	TRBV5-5	-	TRBD2	CASRAGVNTGELFF	TGTGCCAGCAGAGCGGGAGTTAACACCGGGGAGCTGTTTTTT
TRBJ2-5	TRBV7-2	-	TRBD2	CASSLVVLAGTKQETQYF	TGTGCCAGCAGCTTAGTTGTGCTAGCGGGAACGAAGCAAGAGACCCAGTACTTC
TRBJ2-3	TRBV7-3	-	TRBD2	CASGLAGGFTDTQYF	TGTGCCAGCGGACTAGCGGGAGGGTTCACAGATACGCAGTATTTT
TRBJ1-1	TRBV19	-	-	CASTATVTMNTEAFF	TGTGCCAGTACCGCGACAGTCACCATGAACACTGAAGCTTTCTTT
TRBJ1-1	TRBV5-6	-	-	CASSLVPGLNTEAFF	TGTGCCAGCAGCTTGGTGCCCGGGTTGAACACTGAAGCTTTCTTT
TRBJ2-7	TRBV28	-	TRBD2	CASNSRSWGLATEQYF	TGTGCCAGCAACTCTAGATCCTGGGGACTAGCGACCGAGCAGTACTTC
TRBJ2-7	TRBV5-6	few	TRBD1	CASSFGTGAYEQYF	TGTGCCAGCAGCTTCGGGACAGGGGCCTACGAGCAGTACTTC
TRBJ1-1	TRBV6-5	-	-	CASSYTDSATEAFF	TGTGCCAGCAGTTACACCGACAGCGCCACTGAAGCTTTCTTT
TRBJ1-5	TRBV19	-	-	CASSTQANNQPQHF	TGTGCCAGTAGTACGCAGGCGAACAATCAGCCCCAGCATTTT
TRBJ1-1	TRBV6-1	few	TRBD1	CASSEADRVFAFF	TGTGCCAGCAGTGAAGCGGACAGGGTTTTTGCTTTCTTT
TRBJ1-2	TRBV6-5	-	-	CASSYGAGESYTF	TGTGCCAGCAGTTACGGCGCAGGTGAAAGCTACACCTTC
TRBJ2-1	TRBV6-1	-	TRBD2	CASSELAGSYNEQFF	TGTGCCAGCAGTGAACTAGCGGGGTCCTACAATGAGCAGTTCTTC
TRBJ1-1	TRBV28	-	-	CASSLAVNTEAFF	TGTGCCAGCAGTTTAGCAGTGAACACTGAAGCTTTCTTT
TRBJ2-1	TRBV7-7	-	TRBD2	CASSLASGNNEQFF	TGTGCTAGCAGCTTAGCTAGCGGGAACAATGAGCAGTTCTTC
TRBJ2-5	TRBV15	few	TRBD1	CATSRDPGQYQETQYF	TGTGCCACCAGCAGAGACCCGGGACAGTACCAAGAGACCCAGTACTTC
TRBJ1-2	TRBV5-6	-	TRBD1	CASSEIRDSFRYGYTF	TGTGCCAGCAGCGAGATTAGGGACAGCTTTCGGTATGGCTACACCTTC
TRBJ2-7	TRBV5-4	-	-	CASSLADEQYF	TGTGCCAGCAGCTTGGCCGACGAGCAGTACTTC
TRBJ2-7	TRBV4-1	-	TRBD2	CASSQLAGGPWEQYF	TGCGCCAGCAGCCAATTAGCGGGAGGGCCGTGGGAGCAGTACTTC
TRBJ2-6	TRBV4-1	few	-	CASSHSQSSGANVLTF	TGCGCCAGCAGCCATTCACAGAGCTCTGGGGCCAACGTCCTGACTTTC
TRBJ1-5	TRBV2	-	TRBD1	CASSGQGDQPQHF	TGTGCCAGCAGTGGCCAGGGGGATCAGCCCCAGCATTTT
TRBJ2-7	TRBV28	few	TRBD1	CASSPPGQGIYEQYF	TGTGCCAGCAGCCCTCCTGGACAGGGCATCTACGAGCAGTACTTC
TRBJ1-1	TRBV28	-	-	CASSSLPRSTEAFF	TGTGCCAGCAGCTCTCTCCCGCGATCCACTGAAGCTTTCTTT
TRBJ2-1	TRBV5-1	once	-	CASSFFGSSPNNEQFF	TGCGCCAGCAGCTTCTTTGGTAGCAGCCCGAACAATGAGCAGTTCTTC
TRBJ1-1	TRBV5-1	-	TRBD1	CASSNPGGRIGGTEAFF	TGCGCCAGCAGCAACCCAGGGGGCCGGATTGGCGGCACTGAAGCTTTCTTT
TRBJ2-3	TRBV7-2	-	TRBD2	CASSFRLAGTDTQYF	TGTGCCAGCAGCTTTAGACTAGCGGGCACAGATACGCAGTATTTT
TRBJ2-5	TRBV10-1	-	-	CASSGAGETQYF	TGCGCCAGCAGTGGGGCGGGAGAGACCCAGTACTTC